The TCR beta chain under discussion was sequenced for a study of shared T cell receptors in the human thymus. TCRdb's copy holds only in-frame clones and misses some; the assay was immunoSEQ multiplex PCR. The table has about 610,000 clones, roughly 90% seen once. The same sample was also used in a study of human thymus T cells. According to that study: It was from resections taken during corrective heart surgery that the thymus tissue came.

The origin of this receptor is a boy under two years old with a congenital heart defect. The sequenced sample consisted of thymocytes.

The CDR3 bases are TGTGCCCTACTGACAGGGGATCAAGATACGCAGTATTTT. Amino acids: CALLTGDQDTQYF. This sequence joins TRBV19 and TRBJ2-3; 8 bases match TRBD1. The length of the CDR3 is 13 residues. Germline loops: CDR1 LNHDA, CDR2 SQIVND (reference sequence). V lost 11 bases, J lost 5 bases, and 9 bases stayed unmatched.